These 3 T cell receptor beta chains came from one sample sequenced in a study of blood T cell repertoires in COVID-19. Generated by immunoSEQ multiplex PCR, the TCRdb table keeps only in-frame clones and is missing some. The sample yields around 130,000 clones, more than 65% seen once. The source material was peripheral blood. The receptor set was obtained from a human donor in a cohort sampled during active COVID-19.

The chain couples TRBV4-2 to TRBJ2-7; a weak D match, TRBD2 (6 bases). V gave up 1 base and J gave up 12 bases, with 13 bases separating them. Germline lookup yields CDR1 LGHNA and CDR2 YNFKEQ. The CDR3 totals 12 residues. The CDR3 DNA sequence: TGTGCCAGCAGCCAAGTATCTAGCGTGCCGTACTTC. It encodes CASSQVSSVPYF.

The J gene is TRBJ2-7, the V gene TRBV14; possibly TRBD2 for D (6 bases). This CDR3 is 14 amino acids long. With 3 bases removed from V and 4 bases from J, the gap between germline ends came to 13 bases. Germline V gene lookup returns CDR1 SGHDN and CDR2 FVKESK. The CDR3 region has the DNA TGTGCCAGCAGCCACACGGGGGTGGCGTACGAGCAGTACTTC. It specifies CASSHTGVAYEQYF.

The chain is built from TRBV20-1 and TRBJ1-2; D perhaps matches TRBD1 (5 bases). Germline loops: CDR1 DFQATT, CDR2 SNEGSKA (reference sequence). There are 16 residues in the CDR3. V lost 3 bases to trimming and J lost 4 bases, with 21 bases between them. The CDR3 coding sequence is TGCAGTGCTAGTGCCGGCCTGGGGCAGGGAAGCTATGGCTACACCTTC. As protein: CSASAGLGQGSYGYTF.